This TCR beta chain was captured in a study of TIL therapy for anti-PD-1-resistant metastatic lung cancer. Sequencing used immunoSEQ v3. Each library reached some 2 million read pairs, or 5-6 million at deep level. Measured with immunoSEQ multiplex PCR; TCRdb has only the in-frame clones, and not every one. The sample carries more than 5,500 clones, about 65% recorded once. Time point of the sample: pre-treatment sample, taken before nivolumab and TIL therapy. Tumor tissue came from excised metastases, mostly pleural nodules or supraclavicular lymph nodes. Trimming pared 1 base from V and 1 base from J, leaving 12 bases between. CDR1 is SGHNT, CDR2 YENEEA, per germline. This CDR3 comprises 16 residues. Study-wide points: Many TIL product clones were absent from baseline tumor, suggesting clonal contraction.

On this clone: Its antigen is still unknown.

The material sequenced was tumor tissue, taken at baseline. The chain employs TRBV11-3 and TRBJ2-3; D is unclear. The receptor was isolated from a person aged 25 to 79 with non-small cell lung cancer. CDR3 residues: CASSLGTDARTDTQYF. CDR3 DNA: TGTGCCAGCAGCTTAGGGACCGACGCACGCACAGATACGCAGTATTTT.